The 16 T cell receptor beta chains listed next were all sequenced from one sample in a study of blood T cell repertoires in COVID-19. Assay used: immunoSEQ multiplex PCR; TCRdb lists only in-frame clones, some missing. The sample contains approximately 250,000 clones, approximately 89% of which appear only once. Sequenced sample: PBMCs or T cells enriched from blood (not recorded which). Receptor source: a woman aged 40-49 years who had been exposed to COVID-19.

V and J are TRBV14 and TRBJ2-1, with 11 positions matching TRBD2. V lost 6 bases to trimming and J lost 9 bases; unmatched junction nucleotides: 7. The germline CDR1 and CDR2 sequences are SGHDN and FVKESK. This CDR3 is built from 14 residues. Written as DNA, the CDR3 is TGTGCCAGCAGGATAGCGGGGGGGAAGAGTGAGCAGTTCTTC. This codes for CASRIAGGKSEQFF. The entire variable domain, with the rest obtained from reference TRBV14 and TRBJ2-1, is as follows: EAGVTQFPSHSVIEKGQTVTLRCDPISGHDNLYWYRRVMGKEIKFLLHFVKESKQDESGMPNNRFLAERTGGTYSTLKVQPAELEDSGVYFCASRIAGGKSEQFFGPGTRLTVL.

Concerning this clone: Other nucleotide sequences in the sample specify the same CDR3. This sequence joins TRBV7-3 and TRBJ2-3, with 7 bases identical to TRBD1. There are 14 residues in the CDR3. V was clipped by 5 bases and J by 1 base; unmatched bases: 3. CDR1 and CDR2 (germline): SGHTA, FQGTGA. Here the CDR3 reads CASSTGQGTDTQYF. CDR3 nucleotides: TGTGCCAGCAGCACAGGACAGGGCACAGATACGCAGTATTTT.

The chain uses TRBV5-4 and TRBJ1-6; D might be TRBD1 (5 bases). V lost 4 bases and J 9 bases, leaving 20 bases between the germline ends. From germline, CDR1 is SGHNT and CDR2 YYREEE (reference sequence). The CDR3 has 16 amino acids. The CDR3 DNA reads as TGTGCCAGCAGCCCGATGGACACCCTACTACCTTCACCCCTCCACTTT. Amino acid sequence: CASSPMDTLLPSPLHF.

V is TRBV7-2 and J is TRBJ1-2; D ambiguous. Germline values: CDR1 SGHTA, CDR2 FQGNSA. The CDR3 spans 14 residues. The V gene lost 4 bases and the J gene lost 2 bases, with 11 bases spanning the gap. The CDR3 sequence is CASSYTANNYGYTF. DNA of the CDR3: TGTGCCAGCAGCTATACAGCTAACAACTATGGCTACACCTTC. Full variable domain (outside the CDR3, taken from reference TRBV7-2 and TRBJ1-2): GAGVSQSPSNKVTEKGKDVELRCDPISGHTALYWYRQSLGQGLEFLIYFQGNSAPDKSGLPSDRFSAERTGGSVSTLTIQRTQQEDSAVYLCASSYTANNYGYTFGSGTRLTVV.

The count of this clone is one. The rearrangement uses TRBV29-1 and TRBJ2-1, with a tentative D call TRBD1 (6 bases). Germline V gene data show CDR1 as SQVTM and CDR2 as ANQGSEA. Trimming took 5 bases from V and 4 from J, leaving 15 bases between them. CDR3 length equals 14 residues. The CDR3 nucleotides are TGCAGCGTTTCTGGCAGGGGTGGGTACAATGAGCAGTTCTTC. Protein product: CSVSGRGGYNEQFF.

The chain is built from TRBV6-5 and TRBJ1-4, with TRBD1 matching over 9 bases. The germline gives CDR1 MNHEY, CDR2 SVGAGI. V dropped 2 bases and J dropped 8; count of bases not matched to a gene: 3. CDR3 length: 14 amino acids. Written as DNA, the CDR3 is TGTGCCAGCAGTTACGGGACAGGGAAGGAAAAACTGTTTTTT. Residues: CASSYGTGKEKLFF.

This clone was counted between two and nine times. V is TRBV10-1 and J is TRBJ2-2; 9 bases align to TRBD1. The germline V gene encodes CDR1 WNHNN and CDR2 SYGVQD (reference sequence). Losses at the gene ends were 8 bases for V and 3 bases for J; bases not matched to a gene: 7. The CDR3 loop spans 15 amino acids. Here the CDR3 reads CASLRGQGYTGELFF. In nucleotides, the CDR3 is TGCGCCAGCCTGAGGGGACAGGGATACACCGGGGAGCTGTTTTTT.

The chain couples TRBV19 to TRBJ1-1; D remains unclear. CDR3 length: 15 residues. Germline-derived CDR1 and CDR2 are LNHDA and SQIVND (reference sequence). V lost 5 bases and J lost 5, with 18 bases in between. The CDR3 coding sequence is TGTGCCAGTAGTTATTTGTGGAGTTCGGGGACTGAAGCTTTCTTT. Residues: CASSYLWSSGTEAFF.

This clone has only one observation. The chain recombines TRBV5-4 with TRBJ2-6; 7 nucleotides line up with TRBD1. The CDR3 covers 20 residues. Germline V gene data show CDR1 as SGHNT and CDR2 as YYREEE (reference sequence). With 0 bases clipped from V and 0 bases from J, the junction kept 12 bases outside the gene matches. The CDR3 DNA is TGTGCCAGCAGCTTGGATATTCTCCGGACAGGCAGCTCTGGGGCCAACGTCCTGACTTTC. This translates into CASSLDILRTGSSGANVLTF.

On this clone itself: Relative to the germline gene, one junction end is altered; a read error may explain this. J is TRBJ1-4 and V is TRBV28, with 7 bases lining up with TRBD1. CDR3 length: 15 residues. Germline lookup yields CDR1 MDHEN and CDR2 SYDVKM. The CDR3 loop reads CASTLGGNAGEKLFF. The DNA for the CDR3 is TGTGCCAGCACTTTAGGGGGCAACGCTGGGGAAAAACTGTTTTTT.

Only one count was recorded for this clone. CDR3 sequence (DNA): TGTGCCAGCAGCCTCATAGGGGATGAAGCTTTCTTT. This encodes CASSLIGDEAFF. V and J are TRBV27 and TRBJ1-1; TRBD1 is a possible D gene (5 bases). CDR1 and CDR2 (germline): MNHEY, SMNVEV (reference sequence). The CDR3 is 12 residues long. Trimming removed 6 bases at V and 7 bases at J, with 12 bases between.

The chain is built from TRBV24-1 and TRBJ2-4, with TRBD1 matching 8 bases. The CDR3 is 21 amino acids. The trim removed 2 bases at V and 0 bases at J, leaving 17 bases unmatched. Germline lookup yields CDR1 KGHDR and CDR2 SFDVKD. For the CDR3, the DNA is TGTGCCACCAGTGATTCCCGGGACAGGTTAGGGGGAGAACTAGCCAAAAACATTCAGTACTTC. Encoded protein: CATSDSRDRLGGELAKNIQYF.

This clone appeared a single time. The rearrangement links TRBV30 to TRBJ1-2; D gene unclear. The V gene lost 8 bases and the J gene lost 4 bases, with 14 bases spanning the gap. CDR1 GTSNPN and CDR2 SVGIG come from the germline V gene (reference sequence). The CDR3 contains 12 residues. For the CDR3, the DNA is TGTGCCCTAGCGAGGGAGTTCTATGGCTACACCTTC. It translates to CALAREFYGYTF.

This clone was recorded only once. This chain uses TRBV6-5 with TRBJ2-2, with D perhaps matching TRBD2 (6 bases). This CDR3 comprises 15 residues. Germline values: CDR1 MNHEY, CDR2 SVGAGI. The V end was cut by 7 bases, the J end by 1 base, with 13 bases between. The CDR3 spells CASTHGGENTGELFF. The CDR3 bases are TGTGCCAGCACCCATGGCGGGGAGAACACCGGGGAGCTGTTTTTT.

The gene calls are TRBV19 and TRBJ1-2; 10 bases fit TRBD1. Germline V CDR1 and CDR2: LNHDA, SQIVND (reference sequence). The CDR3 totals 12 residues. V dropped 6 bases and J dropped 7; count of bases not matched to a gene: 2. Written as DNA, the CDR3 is TGTGCCAGTAGCGGACAGGGGGGTGGCTACACCTTC. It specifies CASSGQGGGYTF.

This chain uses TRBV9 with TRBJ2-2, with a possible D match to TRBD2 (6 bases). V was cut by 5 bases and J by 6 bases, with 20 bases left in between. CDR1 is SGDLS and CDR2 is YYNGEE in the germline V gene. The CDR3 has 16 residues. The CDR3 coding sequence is TGTGCCAGCAGGGGATTAGAGGGCCCGGGGGCCGGGGAGCTGTTTTTT. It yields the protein CASRGLEGPGAGELFF.